A single sample gave rise to the 22 T cell receptor beta chains below, sequenced in a study of neoadjuvant nivolumab and ipilimumab in lung cancer. The method was immunoSEQ multiplex PCR; TCRdb's version includes in-frame clones alone and lacks a portion of them. The table includes around 8,100 clones, around 79% detected once. The material was adjacent normal lung tissue, obtained after neoadjuvant nivolumab, alone or with ipilimumab, at or shortly before surgery. The receptor set was obtained from an adult with non-small cell lung cancer.

The chain recombines TRBV7-2 with TRBJ1-2, with 7 bases identical to TRBD1. CDR3 length: 15 residues. The ends lost 2 bases at V and 1 base at J; junction bases unmatched: 4. Per germline, CDR1 SGHTA and CDR2 FQGNSA. Here the CDR3 DNA reads TGTGCCAGCAGCTTATCGGCAGGGGGTAACTATGGCTACACCTTC. Translating it yields CASSLSAGGNYGYTF.

The chain is built from TRBV25-1 and TRBJ2-4; 8 bases are shared with TRBD1. The CDR3 is 17 amino acids. The V and J ends lost 2 bases and 8 bases, in that order; junction bases with no gene match: 14. CDR1 and CDR2 from the germline V gene are MGHDK and SYGVNS. The CDR3 loop is CASSEEGRGRGLDIQYF. CDR3 nucleotides: TGTGCCAGCAGTGAAGAGGGTCGGGGCAGGGGGCTGGACATTCAGTACTTC.

V and J are TRBV9 and TRBJ2-1, with a weak D call TRBD1 (5 bases). CDR3 size: 13 residues. The V and J ends lost 0 bases and 9 bases respectively, with 10 bases between them. Germline assignment: CDR1 SGDLS and CDR2 YYNGEE. CDR3 protein: CASSVETESEQFF. The CDR3 bases are TGTGCCAGCAGCGTAGAGACAGAATCTGAGCAGTTCTTC.

This clone has only one observation. V is TRBV18 and J is TRBJ2-6; maybe TRBD1 (7 bases). V dropped 2 bases and J dropped 0 bases, with 14 bases sitting between them. CDR1 and CDR2 (germline): KGHSH, LQKENI. This CDR3 comprises 18 residues. CDR3 region: CASSPNQGGLSGANVLTF. CDR3 in DNA: TGTGCCAGCTCACCAAACCAGGGGGGCCTCTCTGGGGCCAACGTCCTGACTTTC.

The chain employs TRBV4-2 and TRBJ1-2; weak D call: TRBD1 (5 bases). This CDR3 contains 14 residues. The germline V gene encodes CDR1 LGHNA and CDR2 YNFKEQ. Trimming shortened V by 4 bases and J by 2 bases, and 11 bases separated the two germline ends. The CDR3 protein is CASSPLEGNYGYTF. The CDR3 DNA reads as TGTGCCAGCAGCCCCCTGGAGGGGAACTATGGCTACACCTTC.

The chain recombines TRBV5-1 with TRBJ2-6; 10 bases map to TRBD1. The V segment lost 4 bases and the J segment 0 bases; nucleotides outside the gene matches: 7. CDR1 and CDR2 from the germline V gene are SGHRS and YFSETQ. This CDR3 comprises 18 residues. In DNA form, the CDR3 reads TGCGCCAGCAGCCGTTCCGGGACAGGGGCCTCTGGGGCCAACGTCCTGACTTTC. Residues: CASSRSGTGASGANVLTF. Full variable domain (rest looked up from reference TRBV5-1 and TRBJ2-6): KAGVTQTPRYLIKTRGQQVTLSCSPISGHRSVSWYQQTPGQGLQFLFEYFSETQRNKGNFPGRFSGRQFSNSRSEMNVSTLELGDSALYLCASSRSGTGASGANVLTFGAGSRLTVL.

The CDR3 DNA reads as TGTGCCAGCAGCTTAAGGGCAGGGGAGAATCAGCCCCAGCATTTT. Residues: CASSLRAGENQPQHF. J is TRBJ1-5 and V is TRBV7-2; maybe TRBD1 (6 bases). This CDR3 contains 15 residues. Trimming removed 2 bases from V and 4 bases from J, with 12 bases in between. The germline V gene encodes CDR1 SGHTA and CDR2 FQGNSA.

The rearrangement uses TRBV7-6 and TRBJ1-2; D perhaps matches TRBD1 (5 bases). The CDR3 sequence is 13 residues long. Germline CDR1 is SGHVS and CDR2 is FNYEAQ. V lost 5 bases, J lost 7 bases, and 14 bases lay in between. CDR3 bases: TGTGCCAGCAGCCCAGGGCAGGGCTTTGGCTACACCTTC. Translating it yields CASSPGQGFGYTF.

This chain joins TRBV11-3 and TRBJ2-3; 8 nucleotides match TRBD2. Germline CDR1 and CDR2: SGHNT and YENEEA. V lost 5 bases to trimming and J lost 4 bases; unmatched junction nucleotides: 5. The CDR3 is 14 residues long. The CDR3 bases are TGTGCCAGCAGCCCCGGACTAGCAGCAGATACGCAGTATTTT. Amino acid sequence: CASSPGLAADTQYF.

V is TRBV4-1 and J is TRBJ2-5; 7 bases match TRBD2. The CDR3 runs to 15 residues. Germline V gives CDR1 MGHRA, CDR2 YSYEKL. The V gene end was trimmed by 4 bases and the J gene end by 0 bases; junction bases not matched to a gene: 5. CDR3 coding DNA: TGCGCCAGCAGCCTGGAGACTAGCAACCAAGAGACCCAGTACTTC. It is translated as CASSLETSNQETQYF.

The J gene is TRBJ1-1, the V gene TRBV6-5; TRBD1 agrees at 7 bases. In germline, CDR1 is MNHEY, CDR2 SVGAGI. The CDR3 length is 14 residues. Trimming cost V 6 bases and J 3 bases; bases outside gene matches: 7. The CDR3 here is CASSLQGFDTEAFF. Here the CDR3 DNA reads TGTGCCAGCAGCTTACAGGGGTTCGACACTGAAGCTTTCTTT.

The V and J genes are TRBV4-1 and TRBJ1-4, with 10 nucleotides matching TRBD1. The length of the CDR3 is 18 residues. Germline V gene sequence: CDR1 MGHRA, CDR2 YSYEKL. V lost 5 bases, J lost 0 bases, and 9 bases stayed unmatched. CDR3: CASSVTGGTAPTNEKLFF. For the CDR3, the DNA is TGCGCCAGCAGCGTGACAGGGGGCACCGCCCCAACTAATGAAAAACTGTTTTTT.

J is TRBJ2-7 and V is TRBV4-1; D ambiguous. Germline V gene sequence: CDR1 MGHRA, CDR2 YSYEKL. This CDR3 is 11 amino acids long. V was pared by 3 bases and J by 5 bases, with 5 bases between. CDR3 DNA: TGCGCCAGCAGCCAGTACAACGAGCAGTACTTC. Protein product: CASSQYNEQYF.

This rearrangement joins TRBV28 to TRBJ1-2, with D unclear. The germline V gene has CDR1 MDHEN and CDR2 SYDVKM. The V gene lost 3 bases and the J gene lost 2 bases, with 7 bases spanning the gap. The CDR3 sequence is 13 residues long. The CDR3 nucleotides are TGTGCCAGCAGTTTGGATCCGAACTATGGCTACACCTTC. It translates to CASSLDPNYGYTF.

This chain uses TRBV4-1 with TRBJ1-6; 8 bases map to TRBD1. The trim removed 0 bases at V and 6 bases at J, leaving 7 bases unmatched. Germline CDR1 MGHRA, CDR2 YSYEKL. This CDR3 region has 17 residues. CDR3 sequence: CASSQEHHDRGNSPLHF. In DNA form, the CDR3 reads TGCGCCAGCAGCCAAGAACACCACGACAGGGGTAATTCACCCCTCCACTTT.

The rearrangement joins TRBV7-9 to TRBJ1-2; D remains unclear. CDR3 length: 12 amino acids. V lost 5 bases and J 8 bases, leaving 12 bases between the germline ends. Germline CDR1 SEHNR, CDR2 FQNEAQ (reference sequence). The CDR3: CASSPPEGGYTF. The DNA of the CDR3 is TGTGCCAGCAGCCCCCCGGAGGGAGGCTACACCTTC.

CDR3 coding DNA: TGTGCCAGCAGTTACACCCGGGACGGGCCCTACGAGCAGTACTTC. Protein: CASSYTRDGPYEQYF. This chain links TRBV6-5 with TRBJ2-7, with D perhaps assigned TRBD1 or TRBD2 (5 bases each). This CDR3 region has 15 residues. Trimming took 2 bases from V and 2 from J, leaving 13 bases between them. Germline loops: CDR1 MNHEY, CDR2 SVGAGI.

The chain links TRBV10-2 to TRBJ2-7; perhaps TRBD2 as D (5 bases). V was trimmed by 6 bases and J by 3 bases, leaving 9 bases between them. Germline V gives CDR1 WSHSY, CDR2 SAAADI. The CDR3 is 12 residues long. The CDR3 is CASSYGDYEQYF. DNA for the CDR3: TGCGCCAGCAGCTACGGGGACTACGAGCAGTACTTC.

This sequence joins TRBV5-4 and TRBJ1-6; D is possibly TRBD1 (5 bases). The CDR3 has 16 residues. CDR1 and CDR2 from the germline V gene are SGHNT and YYREEE (reference sequence). Trimming removed 0 bases from V and 5 bases from J, with 12 bases in between. DNA for the CDR3: TGTGCCAGCAGCTTGGGTTCGGGGCGGGATAATTCACCCCTCCACTTT. This sequence encodes CASSLGSGRDNSPLHF.

V and J are TRBV7-9 and TRBJ2-7; D is perhaps TRBD1 (6 bases). The CDR3 has 14 residues. V lost 4 bases and J 4 bases, leaving 14 bases between the germline ends. CDR1 SEHNR and CDR2 FQNEAQ come from the germline V gene (reference sequence). The CDR3 reads CASSSSGARYEQYF. The CDR3, as DNA: TGTGCCAGCAGCTCATCAGGGGCTCGATACGAGCAGTACTTC. The full variable domain, its missing parts supplied by reference TRBV7-9 and TRBJ2-7, is DTGVSQNPRHKITKRGQNVTFRCDPISEHNRLYWYRQTLGQGPEFLTYFQNEAQLEKSRLLSDRFSAERPKGSFSTLEIQRTEQGDSAMYLCASSSSGARYEQYFGPGTRLTVT.

The V call is TRBV5-4, the J call TRBJ2-1; D may be TRBD2 (5 bases). The CDR3 runs to 14 residues. Trimming removed 3 bases at V and 4 bases at J, with 11 bases between. CDR1 and CDR2 (germline): SGHNT, YYREEE (reference sequence). As DNA, the CDR3 is TGTGCCAGCAGCTCGCAGAGACTATACAATGAGCAGTTCTTC. Its protein is CASSSQRLYNEQFF.

The V call is TRBV6-9, the J call TRBJ2-1; D may be TRBD2 (5 bases). The germline gives CDR1 MNHGY, CDR2 SVAAGI. Deletions cut 11 bases from V and 6 bases from J, with 14 bases between. The length of the CDR3 is 12 residues. The CDR3 protein is CAPRGFGNEQFF. The DNA for the CDR3 is TGTGCCCCCCGGGGTTTTGGCAATGAGCAGTTCTTC.